The 18 T cell receptor beta chains below were found in one sample sequenced in a study of human T cells and chemical hapten exposure. Time point in this sample: pre-sensitization, week 0. Treatment indicated: therapeutic diphenylcyclopropenone sensitization with weekly scalp DPC. TCRdb redid the calling of the RACE reads with MiXCR, one entry per CDR3 protein. The profile covers approximately 370,000 distinct CDR3 sequences, with around 5.5% appearing a single time and about 7.7% taken by the ten largest. The material was whole blood, obtained in connection with sensitization to the hapten diphenylcyclopropenone (DPC). Receptor source: a woman younger than 35 with alopecia areata. Some clones in this sample may be carry-over from other donors' samples.

This clonotype was picked up many times. This chain joins TRBV5-1 and TRBJ2-3; weak D call: TRBD2 (6 bases). V dropped 2 bases and J dropped 1 base, with 20 bases sitting between them. Germline V gene data show CDR1 as SGHRS and CDR2 as YFSETQ. The CDR3 extends over 18 amino acids. The CDR3 loop is CASSFRTSPAGRTDTQYF. Written as DNA, the CDR3 is TGCGCCAGCAGCTTCCGAACTAGCCCCGCTGGACGCACAGATACGCAGTATTTT.

This clonotype was counted ten times or more. CDR3 in amino acids: CASSERGENTGELFF. The CDR3 DNA sequence: TGTGCCAGCTCTGAGCGGGGGGAAAACACCGGGGAGCTGTTTTTT. The rearrangement links TRBV6-2 or TRBV6-3 to TRBJ2-2; TRBD2 agrees at 9 bases. The V segment lost 8 bases and the J segment 2 bases; nucleotides outside the gene matches: 6. There are 15 residues in the CDR3. Germline-derived CDR1 and CDR2 are MNHEY and SVGEGT.

The V gene is TRBV6-5, the J gene TRBJ2-2, with TRBD2 identical over 8 bases. This CDR3 has 14 residues. Germline V gene sequence: CDR1 MNHEY, CDR2 SVGAGI. V shed 2 bases, J shed 6 bases, and the junction held 2 bases outside the gene matches. The CDR3 protein is CASSYNGGAGELFF. CDR3 DNA sequence: TGTGCCAGCAGTTACAACGGGGGGGCCGGGGAGCTGTTTTTT.

This clonotype was detected a few times. V usage is TRBV19 and J usage is TRBJ1-2; D might be TRBD1 (6 bases). Per germline, CDR1 LNHDA and CDR2 SQIVND (reference sequence). Trimming shortened V by 7 bases and J by 2 bases, and 14 bases separated the two germline ends. The CDR3 extends over 14 amino acids. CDR3 region: CASTGSRGNYGYTF. The DNA for the CDR3 is TGTGCCAGTACGGGCTCCAGGGGCAACTATGGCTACACCTTC.

The chain combines TRBV12-3 or TRBV12-4 with TRBJ2-3; 8 nucleotides align to TRBD2. V trimming: 7 bases; J trimming: 2 bases; junction bases outside the gene matches: 5. This CDR3 comprises 14 residues. DNA of the CDR3: TGTGCCAGCACCGTTAGCGGGGCCACAGATACGCAGTATTTT. Encoded protein: CASTVSGATDTQYF.

In this sample, this clonotype turned up many times. The J gene is TRBJ1-5, the V gene TRBV7-2; D gene unclear. This CDR3 has 14 amino acids. V gave up 3 bases and J gave up 0 bases, with 6 bases separating them. The germline CDR1 and CDR2 sequences are SGHTA and FQGNSA. CDR3 sequence reads: CASSFRGSNQPQHF. CDR3 nucleotides: TGTGCCAGCAGCTTCCGCGGTAGCAATCAGCCCCAGCATTTT.

The rearrangement uses TRBV24-1 and TRBJ1-3; D gene uncertain. The germline V gene has CDR1 KGHDR and CDR2 SFDVKD. Trimming took 3 bases from V and 0 from J, leaving 5 bases between them. The CDR3 extends over 14 amino acids. CDR3 bases: TGTGCCACCAGTGATCAACACTCTGGAAACACCATATATTTT. It codes for CATSDQHSGNTIYF.

There are a few counts of this clonotype. The chain uses TRBV20-1 and TRBJ1-2; weak D call: TRBD1 (5 bases). This CDR3 spans 15 amino acids. V lost 3 bases and J lost 4, with 18 bases in between. The germline gives CDR1 DFQATT, CDR2 SNEGSKA (reference sequence). CDR3 in amino acids: CSASTPRPGLYGYTF. DNA for the CDR3: TGCAGTGCTAGCACCCCCCGCCCGGGACTCTATGGCTACACCTTC.

This chain joins TRBV5-3 and TRBJ1-5; TRBD1 matches at 10 bases. TRBV5-3 is identified as an open reading frame with a role that is uncertain. The CDR3 has 15 amino acids. V was clipped by 6 bases and J by 4 bases; unmatched bases: 7. The CDR3 DNA reads TGTGCCAGAAACTTCGCGGGACAGGGGAATCAGCCCCAGCATTTT. Protein sequence: CARNFAGQGNQPQHF.

The chain combines TRBV10-3 with TRBJ2-2; 9 bases are a match to TRBD2. The germline V gene encodes CDR1 ENHRY and CDR2 SYGVKD. The CDR3 length is 16 residues. J gave up 6 bases and V 2 bases, and 7 bases lay outside the gene matches. CDR3: CAISEIPSGEAGELFF. The CDR3 bases are TGTGCCATCAGTGAGATCCCTAGCGGGGAGGCCGGGGAGCTGTTTTTT.

This clonotype was seen many times. The chain joins TRBV20-1 to TRBJ2-5, with D tentatively TRBD2 (7 bases). In germline, CDR1 is DFQATT, CDR2 SNEGSKA (reference sequence). The CDR3 consists of 17 residues. The V and J ends lost 4 bases and 2 bases respectively, with 23 bases between them. CDR3 protein: CSAITISGGGTQETQYF. CDR3 in DNA: TGCAGTGCTATTACTATTAGCGGCGGGGGCACGCAAGAGACCCAGTACTTC.

The chain employs TRBV7-4 and TRBJ2-3; 7 nucleotides line up with TRBD1. Per the germline V gene, CDR1 is SGHVT and CDR2 is SQSDAQ. The V and J ends lost 5 bases and 4 bases, in that order; junction bases with no gene match: 6. The CDR3 extends over 14 amino acids. CDR3 coding DNA: TGTGCCAGCAGCATAAGGGACAGACCAGATACGCAGTATTTT. This translates into CASSIRDRPDTQYF.

This clonotype appeared many times. The genes are TRBV7-2 and TRBJ2-6; D is undetermined. This CDR3 has 16 residues. The V end lost 3 bases, the J end lost 1 base, and 10 bases lay between the germline ends. Germline V gives CDR1 SGHTA, CDR2 FQGNSA. CDR3 in DNA: TGTGCCAGCAGCTTGTCTTCCCGGTCTGGGGCCAACGTCCTGACTTTC. Translated, it gives CASSLSSRSGANVLTF. The full variable domain, in which reference TRBV7-2 and TRBJ2-6 provide the parts outside the CDR3, is GAGVSQSPSNKVTEKGKDVELRCDPISGHTALYWYRQSLGQGLEFLIYFQGNSAPDKSGLPSDRFSAERTGGSVSTLTIQRTQQEDSAVYLCASSLSSRSGANVLTFGAGSRLTVL.

This clonotype was detected a few times. The chain carries TRBV11-2 and TRBJ1-1; no clear D gene. This CDR3 region has 12 residues. Germline V gene lookup returns CDR1 SGHAT and CDR2 FQNNGV. Trimming removed 5 bases from V and 7 bases from J, with 11 bases in between. CDR3 region: CASSPGKVEAFF. CDR3 nucleotide sequence: TGTGCCAGCAGCCCCGGAAAGGTTGAAGCTTTCTTT.

This clonotype has only a few counts. This chain uses TRBV19 with TRBJ1-2; no firm D call. Germline CDR1 reads LNHDA; CDR2 reads SQIVND (reference sequence). V lost 7 bases to trimming and J lost 7 bases, with 16 bases between them. This CDR3 spans 13 amino acids. The chain's CDR3 is CASTQRSRGGYTF. The CDR3 DNA is TGTGCCAGTACCCAGAGGTCCCGAGGTGGCTACACCTTC.

This clonotype came up a few times. The chain combines TRBV23-1 with TRBJ2-3; 8 nucleotides agree with TRBD2. TRBV23-1 is marked as an open reading frame, function uncertain. This CDR3 is 16 amino acids long. V lost 6 bases, J lost 2 bases, and 10 bases stayed unmatched. CDR3 DNA sequence: TGCGCCAGCAGACTACGAATAGCGGGGTACACAGATACGCAGTATTTT. Protein: CASRLRIAGYTDTQYF.

Regarding this clonotype: Relative to the germline gene, one junction end is altered; a read error may explain this. V and J are TRBV27 and TRBJ1-1, with a weak D call TRBD1 (5 bases). Germline CDR1 reads MNHEY; CDR2 reads SMNVEV (reference sequence). The CDR3 extends over 17 amino acids. Here the CDR3 DNA reads TGTGCCAGCAGTTTATCGATGTATGGGGTAGTCGGGACTGAAGCCTTCTTT. Amino acids: CASSLSMYGVVGTEAFF.

Ten or more counts support this clonotype. The genes are TRBV2 and TRBJ1-5, with a tentative D call TRBD1 (5 bases). The CDR3 has 15 residues. Germline V gene data show CDR1 as SNHLY and CDR2 as FYNNEI. Trimming cost V 0 bases and J 7 bases, with 13 bases left between them. The CDR3 DNA reads TGTGCCAGCAGTGAAGCGGGGATGGGGGAGCAGCCCCAGCATTTT. Amino acid sequence: CASSEAGMGEQPQHF.